This TCR beta chain derives from a study of cytomegalovirus exposure and HLA in healthy donors. About the research overall: Within the Caucasian-associated ancestry cluster were around four fifths of the roughly 380 genotyped donors. Study observations and caveats: TCR beta V segments were, for the most part, productive about 87% or about 30% of the time in an earlier analysis.

PCR involved 60 Vbeta and 13 Jbeta primers. The method was immunoSEQ multiplex PCR; TCRdb's version includes in-frame clones alone and lacks a portion of them. The data hold approximately 190,000 clones, with approximately 78% observed a single time. Comment on this clone: The antigen remains unidentified.

The CDR3 runs 14 residues. The V end was cut by 5 bases, the J end by 4 bases, with 14 bases between. CDR1 is LNHDA, CDR2 SQIVND, per germline (reference sequence). The V call is TRBV19, the J call TRBJ2-5, with D perhaps matching TRBD2 (6 bases). Sequenced input: PBMCs. The source is a woman under 30 in good health and CMV-seronegative. CDR3 loop: CASSPTGARETQYF. As DNA, the CDR3 is TGTGCCAGTAGTCCGACGGGAGCAAGAGAGACCCAGTACTTC.